The clone carrying this T cell receptor beta chain was counted between two and nine times. The antigen is unknown. The treatment: roughly ten-day PBMC culture with coronavirus spike peptide pools or control peptides (ViraFEST assay). Peptide pools at 10 ug/ml and IL-2 at 10 IU/ml were added to cultures of two million PBMCs per well. Researchers used the Oncomine TCR Beta short-read assay to sequence DNA from cultured CD4+ T cells. TCRdb used MiXCR to reprocess the PCR reads, holding one entry per CDR3 protein. Among under 20,000 distinct CDR3 sequences, around 59% were seen once, and the ten largest hold 10% to 15%. This specimen comes from a study of vaccination and CD4 T cells after COVID-19. In the study overall: In the convalescent cohort, there were six males and four females, two of them Hispanic. Subjects got two shots of BNT162b2 or mRNA-1273 vaccine.

The CDR3 runs to 15 residues. Germline CDR1 is MNHEY and CDR2 is SMNVEV (reference sequence). J was trimmed by 2 bases and V by 5 bases; bases with no gene match: 4. Study-wide findings and caveats: SARS-CoV-2-reactive clonotype medians increased from around 20 to 38, not significantly.

The sample comprised CD4+ T cells from blood, cultured in vitro. The genes are TRBV27 and TRBJ2-3; the match to TRBD2 covers 10 bases. The TCR comes from a human donor who had recovered from COVID-19. CDR3 nucleotides: TGTGCCAGCAGTCTGGGACTAGCGTACACAGATACGCAGTATTTT. Translating gives CASSLGLAYTDTQYF.